A single TCR beta chain is shown here with its context. No antigen is known for it. This record belongs to a study of T-cell memory formation after mild COVID-19. General study results and limits: Mainly in CM and EM were contracting CD4+ clones; CD8+ were in EMRA. A second wave of clones peaked on day 37, and their SARS-CoV-2 specificity went unconfirmed. CD4/CD8 balance held among clones contracting day 15 to 85, and later expanders leaned CD4+.

The CDR3 loop spans 16 amino acids. CDR1 is SEHNR, CDR2 FQNEAQ, per germline (reference sequence). Trimming removed 6 bases at V and 5 bases at J, with 23 bases between. TCRdb re-called the 5' RACE reads through MiXCR, storing one row per CDR3 protein. The table includes 300,000 to 400,000 distinct CDR3 sequences, about 16% detected once. The sequencing input was PBMCs or a T cell subset sorted from them (not recorded which). The origin of this receptor is a man aged 18 to 30 who had mild COVID-19 (a few samples of this study predate the infection). Cell type and time point are not known. The genes are TRBV7-9 and TRBJ2-7; D is perhaps TRBD1 (6 bases). The CDR3 here is CASRPPPTGIAHEQYF. In nucleotides, the CDR3 is TGTGCCAGCAGACCGCCCCCTACAGGGATAGCCCACGAGCAGTACTTC.